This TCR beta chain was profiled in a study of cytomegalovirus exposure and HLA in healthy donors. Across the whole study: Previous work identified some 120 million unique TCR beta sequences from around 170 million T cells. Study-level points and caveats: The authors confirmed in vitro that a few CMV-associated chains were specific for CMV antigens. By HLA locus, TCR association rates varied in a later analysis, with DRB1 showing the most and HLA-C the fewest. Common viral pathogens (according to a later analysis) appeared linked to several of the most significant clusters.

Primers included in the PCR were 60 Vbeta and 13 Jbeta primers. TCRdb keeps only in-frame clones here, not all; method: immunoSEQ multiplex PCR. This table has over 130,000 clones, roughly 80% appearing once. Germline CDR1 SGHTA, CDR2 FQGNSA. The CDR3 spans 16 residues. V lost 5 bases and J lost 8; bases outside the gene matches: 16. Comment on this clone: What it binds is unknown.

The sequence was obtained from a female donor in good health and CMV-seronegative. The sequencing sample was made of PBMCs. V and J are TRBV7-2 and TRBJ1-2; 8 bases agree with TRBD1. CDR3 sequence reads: CASSDTYSGQGAGYTF. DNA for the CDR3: TGTGCCAGCAGCGACACTTACTCTGGACAGGGCGCGGGCTACACCTTC.